One T cell receptor beta chain is described in this entry. The CDR3 is 16 residues long. Germline V lookup: CDR1 SGHVS, CDR2 FNYEAQ. The ends were cut back, 2 bases at V and 5 bases at J, with 18 bases in the middle. This entry is derived from a study of T-cell reconstitution after alpha-beta-depleted transplantation in children. Unique molecular identifiers featured in how the TCRbeta library was prepared. TCRdb reprocessed the PCR reads with MiXCR, giving one entry per CDR3 protein. The table lists 90,000 to 130,000 distinct CDR3 sequences, around 10% of them singletons, with approximately 7.9% in the top ten.

The receptor's source is a human donor who donated a stem cell graft to a child with acute lymphoblastic leukemia. The rearrangement joins TRBV7-6 to TRBJ2-5; a weak D match, TRBD2 (6 bases). This specimen consisted of PBMCs from the stem cell graft donor, obtained from the stem cell graft. CDR3 nucleotide sequence: TGTGCCAGCAGCTTAAGACTAGTGGGCTCGGGGGAGACCCAGTACTTC. As protein: CASSLRLVGSGETQYF.